The next 15 T cell receptor beta chains were all read from a single sample in a study of identical twins. One entry per CDR3 protein results from TCRdb running MiXCR on the 5' RACE reads. The table records about 810,000 distinct CDR3 sequences, 9% to 15% of them present only once. These data also formed part of another study, on yellow fever vaccine responses in identical twins.

The sequencing sample was made of PBMCs. The receptors originated from a woman aged 18-29 years in good health.

This clonotype was seen more than once but under ten times. The chain carries TRBV28 and TRBJ2-1, with TRBD2 matching over 14 bases. In germline, CDR1 is MDHEN, CDR2 SYDVKM. V lost 6 bases to trimming and J lost 7 bases; unmatched junction nucleotides: 8. This CDR3 spans 16 amino acids. The CDR3 loop reads CASRGSTSGGVNEQFF. In DNA, the CDR3 is TGTGCCAGCAGGGGCTCGACTAGCGGGGGGGTGAATGAGCAGTTCTTC.

This clonotype occurred a few times. This rearrangement joins TRBV20-1 to TRBJ2-1, with 9 positions matching TRBD1. The CDR3 covers 11 residues. Germline CDR1 is DFQATT and CDR2 is SNEGSKA (reference sequence). Trimming took 6 bases from V and 8 from J; bases not matched to a gene: 2. The CDR3 DNA reads TGCAGTGCCGGACAGGGGCATGAGCAGTTCTTC. Amino acids: CSAGQGHEQFF.

The chain couples TRBV6-5 to TRBJ1-3; D gene ambiguous. The CDR3 is 15 residues long. Germline assignment: CDR1 MNHEY and CDR2 SVGAGI. Trimming took 2 bases from V and 0 from J, leaving 8 bases between them. The CDR3 bases are TGTGCCAGCAGTTACAGGCAGTTCTCTGGAAACACCATATATTTT. Protein product: CASSYRQFSGNTIYF.

This rearrangement joins TRBV11-2 to TRBJ2-2; TRBD1 agrees at 7 bases. The germline V gene has CDR1 SGHAT and CDR2 FQNNGV. V was clipped by 2 bases and J by 6 bases; unmatched bases: 12. This CDR3 region has 17 residues. The CDR3 DNA sequence: TGTGCCAGCAGCTTACCCCCCTCTACAGGGGTTCCCGGGGAGCTGTTTTTT. As protein: CASSLPPSTGVPGELFF.

This rearrangement joins TRBV7-8 to TRBJ2-2; D is perhaps TRBD2 (6 bases). Germline-derived CDR1 and CDR2 are SGHVS and FQNEAQ. The CDR3 runs 16 residues. Trimming took 4 bases from V and 4 from J, leaving 16 bases between them. The CDR3 loop reads CASSSGSLGGTGELFF. The CDR3 DNA reads TGTGCCAGCAGCTCGGGAAGCTTGGGGGGCACCGGGGAGCTGTTTTTT.

The CDR3 nucleotides read TGCAGTGCCCCAGGGGAGGGTTTCGGCAATGAGCAGTTCTTC. It encodes CSAPGEGFGNEQFF. The chain uses TRBV20-1 and TRBJ2-1; TRBD2 is a possible D gene (7 bases). Germline V lookup: CDR1 DFQATT, CDR2 SNEGSKA (reference sequence). There are 14 residues in the CDR3. With 6 bases removed from V and 6 bases from J, the gap between germline ends came to 18 bases.

The chain is built from TRBV29-1 and TRBJ1-1, with D uncertain. There are 13 residues in the CDR3. The germline gives CDR1 SQVTM, CDR2 ANQGSEA. Trimming took off 3 bases at V and 6 bases at J, with 14 bases between the two ends. This CDR3 reads CSVDMVPGAEAFF. DNA of the CDR3: TGCAGCGTTGATATGGTACCCGGGGCTGAAGCTTTCTTT.

At least ten counts were recorded for this clonotype. The chain employs TRBV28 and TRBJ1-5; no reliable D call. The germline V gene encodes CDR1 MDHEN and CDR2 SYDVKM. CDR3 length: 13 residues. V lost 4 bases and J lost 9, with 13 bases in between. CDR3 protein: CASSWTPGLPQHF. For the CDR3, the DNA is TGTGCCAGCAGTTGGACTCCCGGATTGCCCCAGCATTTT.

The J gene is TRBJ2-3, the V gene TRBV24-1, with D perhaps TRBD2 (6 bases). Germline values: CDR1 KGHDR, CDR2 SFDVKD. This CDR3 has 17 amino acids. Trimming removed 4 bases at V and 0 bases at J, with 16 bases between. The CDR3 here is CATSEHPRAGSTDTQYF. As DNA, the CDR3 is TGTGCCACCAGTGAACACCCACGGGCGGGGAGCACAGATACGCAGTATTTT.

This sequence joins TRBV3-1 and TRBJ1-1, with D possibly matching TRBD1 (6 bases). Germline-derived CDR1 and CDR2 are LGHDT and YNNKEL (reference sequence). V was trimmed by 3 bases and J by 5 bases, leaving 16 bases between them. The CDR3 runs 15 residues. The CDR3 protein is CASSQIRNRETEAFF. For the CDR3, the DNA is TGTGCCAGCAGCCAGATCAGGAACAGGGAAACTGAAGCTTTCTTT.

V usage is TRBV4-1 and J usage is TRBJ2-1; D might be TRBD2 (5 bases). CDR3 length: 15 amino acids. Trimming left V 8 bases short and J 1 base short, with 15 bases between. In germline, CDR1 is MGHRA, CDR2 YSYEKL. The CDR3 loop is CASLNQAESYNEQFF. The CDR3 region has the DNA TGCGCCAGCCTCAACCAAGCGGAGTCCTACAATGAGCAGTTCTTC.

The chain links TRBV5-1 to TRBJ2-1; D is possibly TRBD2 (6 bases). CDR1 is SGHRS and CDR2 is YFSETQ in the germline V gene. V lost 5 bases and J lost 10, with 19 bases in between. The CDR3 runs to 14 residues. CDR3 sequence reads: CASRSGTPVGEQFF. CDR3 DNA: TGCGCCAGCAGGTCCGGGACTCCCGTTGGAGAGCAGTTCTTC.

The genes are TRBV18 and TRBJ2-2, with D tentatively TRBD2 (6 bases). There are 14 residues in the CDR3. With 6 bases removed from V and 0 bases from J, the gap between germline ends came to 8 bases. The V gene's germline CDR1 is KGHSH and CDR2 LQKENI. CDR3 in amino acids: CASSRLANTGELFF. For the CDR3, the DNA is TGTGCCAGCTCGCGACTAGCGAACACCGGGGAGCTGTTTTTT.

This clonotype was observed a few times. This rearrangement joins TRBV6-5 to TRBJ2-5, with TRBD2 matching 7 bases. CDR1 and CDR2 (germline): MNHEY, SVGAGI. The CDR3 totals 15 residues. V trimming: 2 bases; J trimming: 5 bases; junction bases outside the gene matches: 8. The CDR3 loop is CASSYGAGLEETQYF. The CDR3 nucleotides are TGTGCCAGCAGTTACGGAGCCGGACTAGAGGAGACCCAGTACTTC.

The sample holds a few counts of this clonotype. The V call is TRBV12-3 or TRBV12-4, the J call TRBJ2-3; D may be TRBD1 (5 bases). V lost 5 bases and J 2 bases, leaving 11 bases between the germline ends. This CDR3 is built from 14 residues. This chain's CDR3 is CASSRARVTDTQYF. The CDR3 DNA is TGTGCCAGCAGTCGGGCCAGGGTCACAGATACGCAGTATTTT.